This TCR beta chain derives from a study of a mutant IDH1 vaccine in newly diagnosed glioma. The wider study: The study started vaccination 4-6 weeks after radiotherapy alone, or with temozolomide cycles. The sex distribution of treated patients was 62.5% male and roughly 38% female, with a mean age of roughly 40 years.

Only one count was recorded for this clone. Its antigen remains unidentified. The data were produced by immunoSEQ multiplex PCR, yet TCRdb's version contains in-frame clones alone and is incomplete. The sample records some 60,000 clones, approximately 87% being singletons. Noted time point: week 23, last vaccination. The study gave 300 ug of mutant IDH1 20-mer peptide per vaccine dose, with topical imiquimod. New astrocytomas of WHO grade 3 or 4 that were IDH1-mutant and ATRX-lost were found in the donors. CDR3 length equals 14 residues. Trimming removed 3 bases at V and 3 bases at J, with 11 bases between. CDR1 LNHDA and CDR2 SQIVND come from the germline V gene (reference sequence).

The rearrangement uses TRBV19 and TRBJ2-5, with a possible D match to TRBD2 (6 bases). The sample in question was PBMCs, obtained from a glioma patient whose treatment included an IDH1 peptide vaccine. This TCR came from a man aged 40-49 years with glioma. The CDR3 sequence: CASSIRREKETQYF. The CDR3 DNA follows: TGTGCCAGTAGTATTCGCCGGGAGAAAGAGACCCAGTACTTC.